One sample yielded the 3 T cell receptor beta chains listed below, sequenced in a study of blood T cell repertoires in COVID-19. The table came from immunoSEQ multiplex PCR; TCRdb's copy has only in-frame clones and leaves some out. This sample yields 250,000 to 300,000 clones, of which approximately 90% are seen a single time; about 2.2% belongs to the top ten. Material for sequencing was peripheral blood. The receptors shown here come from a woman in her 30s with COVID-19, enrolled during active disease.

Only one count was recorded for this clone. The rearrangement joins TRBV5-1 to TRBJ2-7, with 7 bases lining up with TRBD1. Germline loops: CDR1 SGHRS, CDR2 YFSETQ. The CDR3 loop spans 14 amino acids. With V trimmed by 3 bases and J by 5 bases, 8 bases remained unmatched. The CDR3 DNA follows: TGCGCCAGCAGCTCCACGACAGGGAGCCACGAGCAGTACTTC. It codes for CASSSTTGSHEQYF.

The chain recombines TRBV2 with TRBJ1-3; TRBD1 aligns across 8 bases. In germline, CDR1 is SNHLY, CDR2 FYNNEI. J gave up 5 bases and V 6 bases, and 6 bases lay outside the gene matches. This CDR3 has 14 residues. Written as DNA, the CDR3 is TGTGCCAGCAGCGCGGACAGGGCTCGAAACACCATATATTTT. Its protein product is CASSADRARNTIYF. Combining the CDR3 with reference TRBV2 and TRBJ1-3 gives the whole variable domain EPEVTQTPSHQVTQMGQEVILRCVPISNHLYFYWYRQILGQKVEFLVSFYNNEISEKSEIFDDQFSVERPDGSNFTLKIRSTKLEDSAMYFCASSADRARNTIYFGEGSWLTVV.

This chain connects TRBV29-1 to TRBJ2-5; no firm D call. The germline V gene encodes CDR1 SQVTM and CDR2 ANQGSEA. CDR3 length equals 12 residues. Trimming shortened V by 1 base and J by 3 bases, and 6 bases separated the two germline ends. As DNA, the CDR3 is TGCAGCGTTGAAGGAGTAAAAGAGACCCAGTACTTC. This encodes CSVEGVKETQYF.